One and the same sample provided the 24 T cell receptor beta chains below, sequenced in a study of OX40 agonist ivuxolimab in advanced cancers. The protocol was immunoSEQ multiplex PCR, while the TCRdb copy is restricted to in-frame clones and leaves out a portion. This sample yields about 100,000 clones, of which just over 90% are seen a single time; more than 0.25% belongs to the top ten. This sample comprised CD4+ or CD8+ T cells sorted from blood, obtained in a trial of the OX40 agonist ivuxolimab. Receptor source: an adult with an advanced solid tumor such as melanoma, head and neck, liver or kidney cancer.

The chain combines TRBV21-1 with TRBJ2-7; the DNA was not compared with TRBD1, the D call given in the table. TRBV21-1 is a pseudogene segment. The CDR3 is 14 residues long. The CDR3 loop is CASRFGGLFYEQYF. In nucleotides, the CDR3 is TGTGCCAGCAGGTTCGGTGGGCTTTTCTACGAGCAGTACTTC.

The chain uses TRBV9 and TRBJ2-3; 7 nucleotides match TRBD1. Looked up from germline, CDR1 is SGDLS and CDR2 is YYNGEE. The CDR3 covers 15 residues. The junction had 6 bases not matched to a gene; V was cut back by 0 bases and J by 5 bases. This chain's CDR3 is CASSVGEGGVDTQYF. The CDR3 DNA reads TGTGCCAGCAGCGTAGGGGAAGGGGGCGTAGATACGCAGTATTTT.

J is TRBJ2-2 and V is TRBV11-2; TRBD2 matches 9 bases. The CDR3 loop spans 15 amino acids. J gave up 6 bases and V 2 bases, and 4 bases lay outside the gene matches. Germline V gene data show CDR1 as SGHAT and CDR2 as FQNNGV. CDR3 protein: CASSLQREVPGELFF. In DNA, the CDR3 is TGTGCCAGCAGCTTACAGCGGGAGGTTCCCGGGGAGCTGTTTTTT.

This sequence joins TRBV6-4 and TRBJ2-5; weak D call: TRBD2 (5 bases). CDR3 length: 13 amino acids. The germline gives CDR1 MRHNA, CDR2 SNTAGT. V gave up 9 bases and J gave up 4 bases, with 15 bases separating them. The CDR3 nucleotides are TGTGCCAGGGAGGTCCCCCGGGCAGAGACCCAGTACTTC. This translates into CAREVPRAETQYF.

The rearrangement links TRBV6-5 to TRBJ2-7, with 8 bases that match TRBD1. The CDR3 length is 13 residues. Per the germline V gene, CDR1 is MNHEY and CDR2 is SVGAGI. V shed 5 bases, J shed 2 bases, and the junction held 2 bases outside the gene matches. CDR3 region: CASSTQGAYEQYF. The CDR3, as DNA: TGTGCCAGCAGTACACAGGGGGCCTACGAGCAGTACTTC.

The genes are TRBV2 and TRBJ2-7, with 7 bases aligning to TRBD1. Germline loops: CDR1 SNHLY, CDR2 FYNNEI. The CDR3 extends over 15 amino acids. The junction had 11 bases not matched to a gene; V was cut back by 6 bases and J by 3 bases. The CDR3 DNA sequence: TGTGCCAGCAGGGAAAGCAGGGGGTGGGACTACGAGCAGTACTTC. Protein sequence: CASRESRGWDYEQYF.

The genes are TRBV5-4 and TRBJ2-7; 9 nucleotides match TRBD2. Germline V gene sequence: CDR1 SGHNT, CDR2 YYREEE (reference sequence). Trimming removed 4 bases from V and 5 bases from J; junction bases left unmatched: 7. This CDR3 is 14 amino acids long. CDR3 nucleotides: TGTGCCAGCAGCAAGGGACTAGCTCCCCACGAGCAGTACTTC. It encodes CASSKGLAPHEQYF.

The chain has TRBV14 and TRBJ2-7; 7 nucleotides match TRBD2. The germline V gene encodes CDR1 SGHDN and CDR2 FVKESK. V shed 4 bases and J 5 bases; nucleotides not matched to a gene: 14. There are 16 residues in the CDR3. DNA of the CDR3: TGTGCCAGCAGCCGGTCGTCGGGGAGGGTCAGGGACGAGCAGTACTTC. Amino acids: CASSRSSGRVRDEQYF.

The chain joins TRBV5-1 to TRBJ2-1; TRBD2 is a possible D gene (5 bases). The CDR3 is 14 amino acids. Trimming removed 1 base from V and 8 bases from J, with 13 bases in between. Germline CDR1 SGHRS, CDR2 YFSETQ. The CDR3: CASSLFRTSDEQFF. CDR3 sequence (DNA): TGCGCCAGCAGCTTGTTTCGGACTTCCGATGAGCAGTTCTTC.

This clone was found once. The J gene is TRBJ2-1, the V gene TRBV10-1, with 11 bases fitting TRBD1. In germline, CDR1 is WNHNN, CDR2 SYGVQD (reference sequence). CDR3 length: 17 amino acids. V shed 1 base, J shed 4 bases, and the junction held 6 bases outside the gene matches. This CDR3 is CASSELGGQGAYNEQFF. The CDR3 nucleotides read TGCGCCAGCAGTGAGTTGGGAGGACAGGGGGCTTACAATGAGCAGTTCTTC.

CDR3 bases: TGTGCCAGTCGGGAGAGGGGAGAAAAACTGTTTTTT. Encoded protein: CASRERGEKLFF. This chain uses TRBV19 with TRBJ1-4; D perhaps matches TRBD1 (5 bases). Trimming pared 8 bases from V and 8 bases from J, leaving 12 bases between. The CDR3 is 12 residues long. Germline CDR1 is LNHDA and CDR2 is SQIVND (reference sequence).

The rearrangement links TRBV18 to TRBJ1-1; 11 nucleotides line up with TRBD1. Trimming at V came to 0 bases and at J to 11 bases, leaving 8 bases not matched to a gene. This CDR3 spans 15 amino acids. Per the germline V gene, CDR1 is KGHSH and CDR2 is LQKENI. CDR3 sequence reads: CASSPPGGQGAAAFF. CDR3 coding DNA: TGTGCCAGCTCACCACCGGGCGGACAGGGGGCTGCGGCTTTCTTT.

In DNA form, the CDR3 reads TGTGCCAGCTCAGCCTCTAGGATGACAGGGGATGGCTACACCTTC. Translation gives CASSASRMTGDGYTF. This chain joins TRBV18 and TRBJ1-2; 8 bases line up with TRBD1. The CDR3 loop spans 15 amino acids. V lost 5 bases, J lost 6 bases, and 11 bases stayed unmatched. Per germline, CDR1 KGHSH and CDR2 LQKENI.

The chain employs TRBV11-2 and TRBJ2-5, with 9 bases lining up with TRBD1. This CDR3 has 14 amino acids. Germline V gene data show CDR1 as SGHAT and CDR2 as FQNNGV. The J segment lost 5 bases and the V segment lost 3 bases, leaving 4 bases of the junction unmatched. CDR3 residues: CASSFGTGLETQYF. Here the CDR3 DNA reads TGTGCCAGCAGCTTTGGGACAGGGCTGGAGACCCAGTACTTC.

In this sample, this clone turned up once. This rearrangement joins TRBV6-1 to TRBJ2-7, with D perhaps TRBD2 (5 bases). The V gene's germline CDR1 is MNHNS and CDR2 SASEGT. V shed 3 bases and J shed 0 bases, with 15 bases lying between them. CDR3 length: 16 residues. DNA of the CDR3: TGTGCCAGCAGTGATTTCGGCCGAGGGAGCTCCTACGAGCAGTACTTC. Amino acids: CASSDFGRGSSYEQYF.

The chain links TRBV4-3 to TRBJ1-1; 9 bases line up with TRBD1. CDR1 LGHNA and CDR2 YSLEER come from the germline V gene. The CDR3 has 16 amino acids. Trimming removed 4 bases from V and 1 base from J; junction bases left unmatched: 7. Here the CDR3 reads CASSRHRGPSNTEAFF. CDR3 nucleotide sequence: TGCGCCAGCAGCCGACACAGGGGGCCCTCGAACACTGAAGCTTTCTTT.

This rearrangement joins TRBV19 to TRBJ2-3; 8 nucleotides agree with TRBD2. This CDR3 is built from 16 residues. CDR1 and CDR2 from the germline V gene are LNHDA and SQIVND (reference sequence). Germline trimming cut 3 bases from V and 6 bases from J; bases unmatched to any gene: 11. DNA for the CDR3: TGTGCCAGTAGTATCCGGGGGGGAGTGAGCCCGGATACGCAGTATTTT. It encodes CASSIRGGVSPDTQYF.

J is TRBJ2-7 and V is TRBV28; no reliable D call. The V gene lost 5 bases and the J gene lost 5 bases, with 10 bases spanning the gap. From germline, CDR1 is MDHEN and CDR2 SYDVKM. The CDR3 length is 12 residues. The CDR3 loop reads CASSALVHEQYF. The CDR3 bases are TGTGCCAGCAGTGCCCTAGTCCACGAGCAGTACTTC.

This chain joins TRBV5-1 and TRBJ2-5; 11 bases map to TRBD1. This CDR3 contains 15 residues. Unmatched junction bases numbered 6, after V lost 4 bases and J lost 4 bases. The germline V gene encodes CDR1 SGHRS and CDR2 YFSETQ. This CDR3 is CASSRGQGGGETQYF. CDR3 sequence (DNA): TGCGCCAGCAGCCGGGGACAGGGGGGAGGAGAGACCCAGTACTTC.

V and J are TRBV6-1 and TRBJ2-2; 10 bases line up with TRBD2. V dropped 3 bases and J dropped 2; count of bases not matched to a gene: 3. CDR1 MNHNS and CDR2 SASEGT come from the germline V gene. The CDR3 spans 16 residues. Here the CDR3 DNA reads TGTGCCAGCAGTGATACTAGCGGGAAAAACACCGGGGAGCTGTTTTTT. It encodes CASSDTSGKNTGELFF.

V is TRBV6-5 and J is TRBJ1-2, with D unresolved. This CDR3 is 16 amino acids long. V was cut by 0 bases and J by 7 bases, with 18 bases left in between. Germline values: CDR1 MNHEY, CDR2 SVGAGI. CDR3: CASSYSKLGRTFGYTF. The CDR3 bases are TGTGCCAGCAGTTACTCTAAGTTGGGCAGAACGTTTGGCTACACCTTC.

V and J are TRBV18 and TRBJ2-5; 10 nucleotides agree with TRBD1. The J call is in doubt because the DNA end fits TRBJ2-7 better. The CDR3 loop spans 15 amino acids. Germline V gene lookup returns CDR1 KGHSH and CDR2 LQKENI. CDR3 loop: CASSPPGQGSGEQYF. Here the CDR3 DNA reads TGTGCCAGCTCACCACCGGGACAGGGGTCGGGCGAGCAGTACTTC.

The chain joins TRBV19 to TRBJ2-2; 14 nucleotides agree with TRBD2. CDR1 and CDR2 (germline): LNHDA, SQIVND (reference sequence). V shed 4 bases and J 6 bases; nucleotides not matched to a gene: 13. The CDR3 totals 19 residues. For the CDR3, the DNA is TGTGCCAGTAGTAAGGGACTAGCGGGAGAAGGAGGACGGCCCGGGGAGCTGTTTTTT. This encodes CASSKGLAGEGGRPGELFF.

The rearrangement links TRBV4-1 to TRBJ2-2, with unresolved D. V was cut by 2 bases and J by 7 bases, with 8 bases left in between. This CDR3 contains 13 residues. CDR1 MGHRA and CDR2 YSYEKL come from the germline V gene. CDR3 amino acids: CASSQTPLGELFF. Written as DNA, the CDR3 is TGCGCCAGCAGCCAAACCCCCCTCGGGGAGCTGTTTTTT.